The rows below give T cell receptor beta chains drawn from one sample of a study of OX40 agonist ivuxolimab in advanced cancers. Measured with immunoSEQ multiplex PCR; TCRdb has only the in-frame clones, and not every one. The sample yields tens of thousands of clones, 80% to 90% seen once. Sequenced here: CD4+ or CD8+ T cells sorted from blood, sampled in a trial of the OX40 agonist ivuxolimab. The receptors originated from an adult with an advanced solid tumor such as melanoma, head and neck, liver or kidney cancer. Both conserved end residues are part of each CDR3. D genes are given only for firm matches. A clone size is listed for some rows: how often the clone was seen (once, few, many), or a class if it is expanded.

j_call clone_size v_call d_call cdr3_aa cdr3_nt
TRBJ2-3 - TRBV6-5 - CASSLDPTDTQYF TGTGCCAGCAGTTTAGACCCCACAGATACGCAGTATTTT
TRBJ1-5 - TRBV6-5 TRBD1 CASSQGGGEQPQHF TGTGCCAGCAGTCAAGGGGGCGGGGAGCAGCCCCAGCATTTT
TRBJ2-7 - TRBV29-1 TRBD1 CSVSDRGTDEQYF TGCAGCGTTTCGGACAGGGGGACGGACGAGCAGTACTTC
TRBJ2-3 once TRBV7-2 TRBD2 CASSLVAGGRTDTQYF TGTGCCAGCAGCTTAGTAGCGGGGGGGCGGACAGATACGCAGTATTTT
TRBJ1-3 - TRBV7-2 TRBD1 CASSLEGTGGTGNTIYF TGTGCCAGCAGCTTAGAGGGGACAGGGGGAACTGGAAACACCATATATTTT
TRBJ2-6 - TRBV5-4 - CASSRDGSSGANVLTF TGTGCCAGCAGCCGGGACGGAAGCTCTGGGGCCAACGTCCTGACTTTC
TRBJ2-3 - TRBV5-5 TRBD1 CASSLELPGQGPDTQYF TGTGCCAGCAGCTTGGAGTTGCCGGGACAGGGGCCAGATACGCAGTATTTT
TRBJ1-3 - TRBV6-5 - CASKPGDSRNTIYF TGTGCCAGCAAGCCCGGGGACTCTAGAAACACCATATATTTT
TRBJ1-6 - TRBV7-9 - CASSTEGVSPLHF TGTGCCAGCAGCACGGAGGGGGTTTCACCCCTCCACTTT
TRBJ2-7 - TRBV27 - CASRDAGRGYEQYF TGTGCCAGCCGTGACGCGGGACGCGGATATGAGCAGTACTTC
TRBJ2-7 - TRBV7-9 - CASSLAYAGLYEQYF TGTGCCAGCAGCTTAGCCTACGCCGGACTCTACGAGCAGTACTTC
TRBJ2-1 once TRBV7-3 TRBD2 CASSFRDYSKSYVNEQFF TGTGCCAGCAGCTTCCGGGACTACTCTAAAAGCTATGTCAATGAGCAGTTCTTC
TRBJ2-1 - TRBV18 TRBD1 CASSLDRDNEQFF TGTGCCAGCTCACTGGACAGGGACAATGAGCAGTTCTTC
TRBJ2-7 - TRBV18 TRBD2 CASGGTGTAGGEQYF TGTGCCAGCGGCGGGACCGGGACCGCGGGGGGGGAGCAGTACTTC
TRBJ1-6 - TRBV28 - CASNFPGDLPLHF TGTGCCAGCAACTTCCCAGGAGACCTGCCCCTCCACTTT
TRBJ2-7 once TRBV5-6 - CASSKVGTRRPEQYF TGTGCCAGCAGTAAGGTTGGCACCCGCCGGCCCGAGCAGTACTTC
TRBJ2-5 - TRBV7-6 - CASSLAEPETQYF TGTGCCAGCAGCTTAGCAGAGCCAGAGACCCAGTACTTC
TRBJ2-2 - TRBV7-3 - CASSLTPNPYTGELFF TGTGCCAGCAGCTTAACGCCAAACCCATACACCGGGGAGCTGTTTTTT
TRBJ2-2 - TRBV19 - CASSMGYTGELFF TGTGCCAGTAGTATGGGTTACACCGGGGAGCTGTTTTTT
TRBJ1-6 - TRBV6-1 - CASSEAPGSGASPLHF TGTGCCAGCAGTGAAGCGCCAGGTAGTGGGGCTTCACCCCTCCACTTT
TRBJ1-1 - TRBV2 TRBD1 CASSVRGQGAFSAEAFF TGTGCCAGCAGTGTTAGGGGACAGGGGGCGTTTAGCGCTGAAGCTTTCTTT
TRBJ2-1 once TRBV10-3 TRBD1 CAISESISGGNEQFF TGTGCCATCAGTGAGTCGATATCAGGGGGCAATGAGCAGTTCTTC
TRBJ2-1 - TRBV6-1 TRBD2 CASSRTSGEYNEQFF TGTGCCAGCAGTCGGACTAGCGGGGAGTACAATGAGCAGTTCTTC
TRBJ2-1 - TRBV7-6 TRBD2 CASSLGLAGGLDEQFF TGTGCCAGCAGCTTGGGACTAGCGGGGGGGCTGGATGAGCAGTTCTTC
TRBJ2-7 - TRBV4-1 - CASSQATLTGTSYEQYF TGCGCCAGCAGCCAAGCCACTTTAACGGGGACATCCTACGAGCAGTACTTC
TRBJ2-2 - TRBV7-9 - CASSLALDTGELFF TGTGCCAGCAGCTTAGCTTTGGACACCGGGGAGCTGTTTTTT
TRBJ2-2 - TRBV5-1 - CASSGGVSGELFF TGCGCCAGCAGCGGGGGAGTTTCCGGGGAGCTGTTTTTT
TRBJ2-5 - TRBV5-1 TRBD1 CASSFKPTGLRETQYF TGCGCCAGCAGCTTTAAGCCGACAGGGCTTAGAGAGACCCAGTACTTC
TRBJ2-5 - TRBV28 - CASSFYQETQYF TGTGCCAGCAGTTTCTACCAAGAGACCCAGTACTTC
TRBJ2-7 - TRBV28 TRBD1 CASSLPGQGIYEQYF TGTGCCAGCAGTTTACCGGGACAGGGTATCTACGAGCAGTACTTC
TRBJ1-1 - TRBV27 - CASSFSTTGNTEAFF TGTGCCAGCAGTTTCTCAACGACAGGGAACACTGAAGCTTTCTTT
TRBJ2-2 - TRBV9 - CASSVFGNTGELFF TGTGCCAGCAGCGTGTTCGGGAACACCGGGGAGCTGTTTTTT
TRBJ1-5 - TRBV30 - CAWTKAQGNSNQPQHF TGTGCCTGGACAAAGGCCCAGGGGAATAGCAATCAGCCCCAGCATTTT
TRBJ2-1 - TRBV9 - CASSVALAALDEQFF TGTGCCAGCAGCGTAGCGCTAGCCGCTTTAGATGAGCAGTTCTTC
TRBJ1-2 - TRBV6-6 - CASSYSTGNYGYTF TGTGCCAGCAGTTACTCAACCGGGAACTATGGCTACACCTTC
TRBJ2-1 - TRBV6-1 - CASARQNSYNEQFF TGTGCCAGCGCCCGACAGAATTCCTACAATGAGCAGTTCTTC
TRBJ2-4 - TRBV5-1 - CASSLTGTSENIQYF TGCGCCAGCAGCTTGACCGGGACGTCCGAAAACATTCAGTACTTC
TRBJ2-2 - TRBV7-3 - CASSPFINTGELFF TGTGCCAGCAGCCCCTTCATTAACACCGGGGAGCTGTTTTTT
TRBJ2-1 - TRBV4-1 - CASSQGTSWDEQFF TGCGCCAGCAGCCAGGGGACCTCCTGGGATGAGCAGTTCTTC
TRBJ2-2 - TRBV6-1 - CASSSGTANTGELFF TGTGCCAGCAGCTCCGGGACGGCGAACACCGGGGAGCTGTTTTTT
TRBJ1-2 once TRBV29-1 - CSVVLWPGDGYTF TGCAGCGTTGTACTCTGGCCCGGCGATGGCTACACCTTC
TRBJ1-1 - TRBV30 - CAWSVRRHTEAFF TGTGCCTGGAGTGTACGGCGCCACACTGAAGCTTTCTTT
TRBJ1-4 - TRBV7-9 - CASSAGTYNEKLFF TGTGCCAGCAGTGCCGGGACTTACAATGAAAAACTGTTTTTT
TRBJ2-1 - TRBV6-4 TRBD2 CASSVGTREWGEQFF TGTGCCAGCAGTGTAGGGACTAGAGAATGGGGTGAGCAGTTCTTC
TRBJ2-2 - TRBV6-1 TRBD2 CASSGLAGSTGELFF TGTGCCAGCAGTGGACTAGCGGGCAGCACCGGGGAGCTGTTTTTT
TRBJ2-2 - TRBV6-5 TRBD1 CASSPGTGLTGELFF TGTGCCAGCAGTCCCGGGACAGGGCTCACCGGGGAGCTGTTTTTT
TRBJ2-5 - TRBV2 TRBD1 CASSAGQGAAQYF TGTGCCAGCAGTGCGGGACAGGGGGCGGCCCAGTACTTC
TRBJ2-1 - TRBV15 - CATSRGQYNEQFF TGTGCCACCAGCAGAGGACAGTACAATGAGCAGTTCTTC
TRBJ1-6 - TRBV2 - CASSEWGGHSPLHF TGTGCCAGCAGTGAATGGGGCGGACATTCACCCCTCCACTTT
TRBJ1-4 - TRBV28 TRBD1 CASSRIGQGGEKLFF TGTGCCAGCAGCCGTATCGGGCAGGGGGGTGAAAAACTGTTTTTT
TRBJ2-5 - TRBV7-2 TRBD2 CASSRAGGPQETQYF TGTGCCAGCAGCCGGGCGGGGGGGCCCCAAGAGACCCAGTACTTC
TRBJ2-3 - TRBV7-9 - CASRLDSIDTQYF TGTGCCAGCAGGCTTGACAGTATAGATACGCAGTATTTT
TRBJ1-1 - TRBV7-9 - CASSSHTTENTEAFF TGTGCCAGCAGCTCGCACACGACAGAGAACACTGAAGCTTTCTTT
TRBJ1-1 - TRBV19 - CASSIGDSRTRNTEAFF TGTGCCAGTAGTATAGGCGACAGTAGGACACGGAACACTGAAGCTTTCTTT
TRBJ2-5 - TRBV14 TRBD1 CASSPDRPQETQYF TGTGCCAGCAGCCCGGACAGGCCCCAAGAGACCCAGTACTTC
TRBJ1-4 - TRBV28 TRBD1 CASSLQTGGREKLFF TGTGCCAGCAGTTTACAGACAGGGGGCCGGGAAAAACTGTTTTTT
TRBJ2-5 - TRBV6-5 - CASHGQPGVTQYF TGTGCCAGCCACGGACAGCCGGGGGTGACCCAGTACTTC